This TCR beta chain was sequenced for a study of T cells in localized non-small cell lung cancer. Using immunoSEQ multiplex PCR, the repertoire was profiled, and TCRdb retains in-frame clones only, with some absent. The repertoire holds around 130,000 clones, with roughly nine tenths as singletons. The V end lost 0 bases, the J end lost 7 bases, and 10 bases lay between the germline ends. The CDR3 has 13 amino acids. Germline CDR1 reads GTSNPN; CDR2 reads SVGIG (reference sequence). The source is a female donor older than 55 with stage I lung adenocarcinoma. J is TRBJ1-5 and V is TRBV30; a weak D match, TRBD1 (5 bases). Sample: peripheral blood, taken before any cancer treatment. The CDR3 sequence is CAWSVQGRQPQHF. The CDR3 DNA is TGTGCCTGGAGTGTCCAGGGCCGGCAGCCCCAGCATTTT.